This T cell receptor (beta chain) was identified in a study of technical replicates of blood from a handful of donors (dated by TCRdb to 2017 to 2019). The germline V gene supplies CDR1 KGHSH and CDR2 LQKENI. Including the terminal cysteine and phenylalanine, the CDR3 comprises 14 residues. Only the CDR3 DNA stays, 42 bases, in frame from base 1. V and J lose 3 bases and 5 bases, and a span of 13 bases separates them. For this clone: This receptor's antigen is unknown. The sample holds no much larger clone one base away, and base qualities are not on file.

Library generation was performed with the immunoSEQ multiplex PCR assay. What TCRdb holds here is the immuneACCESS table cut down to in-frame rearrangements. Part of the clones is not present; checked against another copy, under half of the missing clones reflect an unresolved V gene, and the others are unexplained. This sample comprises about 61,000 clones, 87% of them detected only once. The ten most abundant clones make up roughly 5.2% of the sample. This receptor chain uses TRBV18 and TRBJ2-5; the D region possibly corresponds to TRBD1 (5 bases align). This TCR was sampled from a human donor in good health. Some clones in this sample may be carry-over from other donors' samples. Material for sequencing was PBMCs. The nucleotide sequence is given as TGTGCCAGCTCACCCCCCCAGGGTCGGGAGACCCAGTACTTC. Its coded protein is CASSPPQGRETQYF.